This record looks at one T cell receptor beta chain sequence and its context. These data are taken from a study of blood T cell repertoires in COVID-19. Study-wide background: Acute-phase and convalescent COVID-19 samples originated in the United States, Italy and Spain.

Assay: immunoSEQ multiplex PCR; the TCRdb copy retains only in-frame clones and omits some. Altogether approximately 390,000 clones are present, 90% being singletons, with the ten largest covering about 7%. The sample was peripheral blood. This TCR derives from a man younger than 35 with active or convalescent COVID-19.

The CDR3 DNA is TGTGCCAGCAGACAGACAGGGGGCGCCCCCTACAATGAGCAGTTCTTC. This codes for CASRQTGGAPYNEQFF. The gene calls are TRBV7-2 and TRBJ2-1; 10 nucleotides align to TRBD1. The CDR3 is made up of 16 amino acids. In germline, CDR1 is SGHTA, CDR2 FQGNSA. V shed 6 bases, J shed 2 bases, and the junction held 7 bases outside the gene matches.